These 28 T cell receptor beta chains share one sample of origin, sequenced in a study of a mutant IDH1 vaccine in newly diagnosed glioma. TCRdb's copy holds only in-frame clones and misses some; the assay was immunoSEQ multiplex PCR. The sample records some 34,000 clones, roughly 90% being singletons. The time point denotes: week 47, end of study. Every vaccine dose comprised 300 ug of mutant IDH1 20-mer peptide plus topical imiquimod. Antigens of these TCRs are unknown. Material: PBMCs, obtained from a glioma patient whose treatment included an IDH1 peptide vaccine. Receptor source: a woman in her thirties or forties with glioma.

V gene TRBV7-2 combines with J gene TRBJ2-5, with D unclear. Germline assignment: CDR1 SGHTA and CDR2 FQGNSA. CDR3 size: 14 residues. V was pared by 1 base and J by 3 bases, with 9 bases between. CDR3 amino acids: CASSLEVREETQYF. The CDR3 nucleotides are TGTGCCAGCAGCTTAGAGGTTAGGGAAGAGACCCAGTACTTC.

This chain joins TRBV7-3 and TRBJ2-3, with TRBD2 identical over 7 bases. V gave up 5 bases and J gave up 5 bases; unmatched junction bases: 4. Per germline, CDR1 SGHTA and CDR2 FQGTGA. There are 13 residues in the CDR3. The CDR3 loop reads CASSKREGDTQYF. As DNA, the CDR3 is TGTGCCAGCAGCAAAAGGGAGGGAGATACGCAGTATTTT.

The genes are TRBV5-1 and TRBJ2-7; 10 bases align to TRBD2. CDR1 is SGHRS, CDR2 YFSETQ, per germline. This CDR3 spans 13 amino acids. V gave up 5 bases and J gave up 4 bases; unmatched junction bases: 3. CDR3 sequence (DNA): TGCGCCAGCAGGACTAGCGGGCTTTACGAGCAGTACTTC. Amino acid sequence: CASRTSGLYEQYF.

The genes are TRBV5-5 and TRBJ2-7; D unresolved. V dropped 0 bases and J dropped 3 bases, with 1 base sitting between them. Germline values: CDR1 SGHKS, CDR2 YYEKEE (reference sequence). This CDR3 is 11 amino acids long. The CDR3 protein is CASSLGYEQYF. CDR3 nucleotides: TGTGCCAGCAGCTTGGGCTACGAGCAGTACTTC.

The J gene is TRBJ1-1, the V gene TRBV28, with a possible D match to TRBD1 (6 bases). The V end lost 3 bases, the J end lost 1 base, and 9 bases lay between the germline ends. This CDR3 region has 14 residues. In germline, CDR1 is MDHEN, CDR2 SYDVKM. This CDR3 reads CASSLRQENTEAFF. CDR3 sequence (DNA): TGTGCCAGCAGTTTGAGACAGGAGAACACTGAAGCTTTCTTT.

The rearrangement joins TRBV18 to TRBJ2-7; D is undetermined. CDR1 is KGHSH, CDR2 LQKENI, per germline. V lost 3 bases and J lost 1, with 19 bases in between. The CDR3 totals 17 residues. The CDR3 nucleotides are TGTGCCAGCTCACCTAGATCCTTAGGTGTCGGGTCCTACGAGCAGTACTTC. Its translation is CASSPRSLGVGSYEQYF. The variable domain in full, with the rest retrieved from reference TRBV18 and TRBJ2-7, is NAGVMQNPRHLVRRRGQEARLRCSPMKGHSHVYWYRQLPEEGLKFMVYLQKENIIDESGMPKERFSAEFPKEGPSILRIQQVVRGDSAAYFCASSPRSLGVGSYEQYFGPGTRLTVT.

V gene TRBV14 combines with J gene TRBJ1-3; D perhaps matches TRBD1 (5 bases). The ends were cut back, 0 bases at V and 2 bases at J, with 11 bases in the middle. The CDR3 is made up of 16 amino acids. CDR1 SGHDN and CDR2 FVKESK come from the germline V gene. The CDR3 reads CASSQDLGVAGNTIYF. In nucleotides, the CDR3 is TGTGCCAGCAGCCAAGATCTGGGGGTCGCTGGAAACACCATATATTTT.

The chain links TRBV4-1 to TRBJ1-1; unclear D gene. In germline, CDR1 is MGHRA, CDR2 YSYEKL. The CDR3 runs 15 residues. Trimming took off 1 base at V and 4 bases at J, with 13 bases between the two ends. The CDR3: CASSQVATAGTEAFF. CDR3 DNA: TGCGCCAGCAGCCAAGTGGCGACGGCGGGCACTGAAGCTTTCTTT.

The rearrangement uses TRBV6-6 and TRBJ1-2; D gene ambiguous. Germline CDR1 and CDR2: MNHNY and SVGAGI (reference sequence). V was trimmed by 7 bases and J by 5 bases, leaving 11 bases between them. The CDR3 is 12 residues long. The CDR3 DNA sequence: TGTGCCAGCACCCGACTGAAATATGGCTACACCTTC. It is translated as CASTRLKYGYTF.

The chain carries TRBV5-1 and TRBJ2-4, with D perhaps TRBD1 (5 bases). The CDR3 is made up of 17 amino acids. Deletions cut 0 bases from V and 0 bases from J, with 13 bases between. CDR1 and CDR2 (germline): SGHRS, YFSETQ. The CDR3: CASSLEGNLGAKNIQYF. CDR3 nucleotide sequence: TGCGCCAGCAGCTTGGAGGGGAACCTAGGAGCCAAAAACATTCAGTACTTC.

The chain carries TRBV5-4 and TRBJ2-7; 10 bases are a match to TRBD1. Per the germline V gene, CDR1 is SGHNT and CDR2 is YYREEE (reference sequence). The CDR3 is made up of 14 amino acids. Trimming at V came to 3 bases and at J to 3 bases, leaving 3 bases not matched to a gene. The CDR3: CASSSTGGSYEQYF. The CDR3 DNA sequence: TGTGCCAGCAGCTCGACAGGGGGCAGCTACGAGCAGTACTTC. The full variable domain, its missing parts supplied by reference TRBV5-4 and TRBJ2-7, is ETGVTQSPTHLIKTRGQQVTLRCSSQSGHNTVSWYQQALGQGPQFIFQYYREEENGRGNFPPRFSGLQFPNYSSELNVNALELDDSALYLCASSSTGGSYEQYFGPGTRLTVT.

This chain uses TRBV6-6 with TRBJ2-7; the D is unclear. The CDR3 runs to 13 residues. The germline CDR1 and CDR2 sequences are MNHNY and SVGAGI (reference sequence). V lost 0 bases, J lost 2 bases, and 5 bases lay in between. The CDR3 region has the DNA TGTGCCAGCAGTTACTCTGGTACCTACGAGCAGTACTTC. Translation gives CASSYSGTYEQYF.

The J gene is TRBJ1-3, the V gene TRBV19; D remains ambiguous. Germline V gene lookup returns CDR1 LNHDA and CDR2 SQIVND (reference sequence). This CDR3 has 15 residues. Trimming pared 9 bases from V and 4 bases from J, leaving 19 bases between. In DNA form, the CDR3 reads TGTGCCAGCAAGGCTACCTCTGTCTGGGGAAACACCATATATTTT. Translated, it gives CASKATSVWGNTIYF.

This clone was found once. The chain joins TRBV2 to TRBJ2-5; TRBD2 agrees at 11 bases. Trimming cost V 7 bases and J 7 bases; bases outside gene matches: 11. Germline CDR1 and CDR2: SNHLY and FYNNEI. CDR3 length: 15 residues. In DNA, the CDR3 is TGTGCCAGCATTCTCGGGACTAGCGGAGGACTGACCCAGTACTTC. Protein: CASILGTSGGLTQYF. The full variable domain, its missing parts supplied by reference TRBV2 and TRBJ2-5, is EPEVTQTPSHQVTQMGQEVILRCVPISNHLYFYWYRQILGQKVEFLVSFYNNEISEKSEIFDDQFSVERPDGSNFTLKIRSTKLEDSAMYFCASILGTSGGLTQYFGPGTRLLVL.

The chain links TRBV4-2 to TRBJ2-3, with 7 bases matching TRBD2. The ends lost 1 base at V and 4 bases at J; junction bases unmatched: 2. Germline V CDR1 and CDR2: LGHNA, YNFKEQ. CDR3 length equals 14 residues. The CDR3 sequence: CASSQGGGADTQYF. The DNA of the CDR3 is TGTGCCAGCAGCCAAGGTGGGGGGGCAGATACGCAGTATTTT.

The genes are TRBV10-3 and TRBJ2-3, with D possibly TRBD2 on 6 matching bases. V was clipped by 8 bases and J by 2 bases, with 8 bases between them. Germline CDR1 and CDR2: ENHRY and SYGVKD. This CDR3 spans 12 amino acids. The CDR3 loop reads CAIGGNTDTQYF. For the CDR3, the DNA is TGTGCCATCGGGGGGAACACAGATACGCAGTATTTT.

The chain recombines TRBV5-1 with TRBJ2-1; 9 nucleotides agree with TRBD1. Germline V gives CDR1 SGHRS, CDR2 YFSETQ. V lost 2 bases and J lost 6; bases outside the gene matches: 12. The CDR3 sequence is 17 residues long. DNA for the CDR3: TGCGCCAGCAGCTTCACAGGGGGCGCCTCACCGCTCAATGAGCAGTTCTTC. As protein: CASSFTGGASPLNEQFF.

The chain links TRBV6-5 to TRBJ1-1, with 9 bases identical to TRBD1. The CDR3 sequence is 14 residues long. CDR1 is MNHEY and CDR2 is SVGAGI in the germline V gene. V lost 6 bases to trimming and J lost 5 bases; unmatched junction nucleotides: 7. In nucleotides, the CDR3 is TGTGCCAGCAGAAGAACAGGGGGCCGGACTGAAGCTTTCTTT. This gives the protein CASRRTGGRTEAFF.

This clone was found once. The chain uses TRBV5-1 and TRBJ2-7; D may be TRBD1 or TRBD2 (5 bases each). This CDR3 spans 17 amino acids. Germline CDR1 reads SGHRS; CDR2 reads YFSETQ. Deletions cut 1 base from V and 2 bases from J, with 19 bases between. The CDR3 loop reads CASSLRGVSIVTYEQYF. CDR3 bases: TGCGCCAGCAGCTTGAGAGGGGTTTCTATAGTGACCTACGAGCAGTACTTC. Looking up the rest from reference TRBV5-1 and TRBJ2-7 gives the full variable domain: KAGVTQTPRYLIKTRGQQVTLSCSPISGHRSVSWYQQTPGQGLQFLFEYFSETQRNKGNFPGRFSGRQFSNSRSEMNVSTLELGDSALYLCASSLRGVSIVTYEQYFGPGTRLTVT.

The rearrangement uses TRBV6-1 and TRBJ1-4; D might be TRBD1 (6 bases). The CDR3 is 17 residues long. From germline, CDR1 is MNHNS and CDR2 SASEGT. Trimming shortened V by 3 bases and J by 3 bases, and 17 bases separated the two germline ends. CDR3 sequence (DNA): TGTGCCAGCAGTGAGAAGGGGGGACCTGCTTCTAATGAAAAACTGTTTTTT. Amino acids: CASSEKGGPASNEKLFF.

The V call is TRBV7-9, the J call TRBJ1-6, with D perhaps TRBD1 (5 bases). The CDR3 loop spans 15 amino acids. Germline V lookup: CDR1 SEHNR, CDR2 FQNEAQ (reference sequence). The V and J ends lost 8 bases and 2 bases respectively, with 13 bases between them. The CDR3 sequence: CASGSRGAYNSPLHF. The DNA for the CDR3 is TGTGCCAGCGGATCTAGGGGCGCCTATAATTCACCCCTCCACTTT.

The genes are TRBV6-1 and TRBJ1-2; D uncertain. Trimming removed 8 bases at V and 2 bases at J, with 6 bases between. Germline lookup yields CDR1 MNHNS and CDR2 SASEGT. The CDR3 sequence is 11 residues long. CDR3 loop: CASAGNYGYTF. In DNA, the CDR3 is TGTGCCAGCGCGGGCAACTATGGCTACACCTTC.

The chain combines TRBV5-1 with TRBJ1-3, with D uncertain. The CDR3 has 14 amino acids. Germline V gene sequence: CDR1 SGHRS, CDR2 YFSETQ. Deletions cut 2 bases from V and 0 bases from J, with 6 bases between. The CDR3 sequence: CASSFPDSGNTIYF. In DNA, the CDR3 is TGCGCCAGCAGCTTCCCTGACTCTGGAAACACCATATATTTT.

The rearrangement joins TRBV6-1 to TRBJ2-7; D unresolved. The germline V gene has CDR1 MNHNS and CDR2 SASEGT. The CDR3 spans 14 residues. V shed 2 bases and J shed 1 base, with 9 bases lying between them. CDR3 loop: CASSERGRSYEQYF. Here the CDR3 DNA reads TGTGCCAGCAGTGAACGAGGAAGATCCTACGAGCAGTACTTC.

The chain is built from TRBV19 and TRBJ2-2; D is unresolved. Germline CDR1 LNHDA, CDR2 SQIVND (reference sequence). There are 16 residues in the CDR3. Trimming left V 4 bases short and J 1 base short, with 13 bases between. The CDR3 bases are TGTGCCAGTAGTAGTCGTCGACCCCGGAACACCGGGGAGCTGTTTTTT. Residues: CASSSRRPRNTGELFF.

The rearrangement uses TRBV13 and TRBJ2-1; D possibly corresponds to TRBD2 (6 bases). The germline V gene has CDR1 PRHDT and CDR2 FYEKMQ (reference sequence). The V and J ends lost 5 bases and 4 bases respectively, with 15 bases between them. The CDR3 contains 15 residues. CDR3 DNA sequence: TGTGCCAGCAGCGCGGGCCTAGCGCTATACAATGAGCAGTTCTTC. Protein sequence: CASSAGLALYNEQFF.

The chain carries TRBV5-5 and TRBJ2-7; no definite D call. Germline V lookup: CDR1 SGHKS, CDR2 YYEKEE (reference sequence). The CDR3 length is 13 residues. Trimming left V 7 bases short and J 1 base short, with 12 bases between. CDR3 protein: CASSWTESYEQYF. For the CDR3, the DNA is TGTGCCAGCTCTTGGACGGAATCCTACGAGCAGTACTTC.

The rearrangement links TRBV5-6 to TRBJ2-2; TRBD1 aligns across 7 bases. The CDR3 contains 14 residues. Germline lookup yields CDR1 SGHDT and CDR2 YYEEEE. The ends lost 3 bases at V and 5 bases at J; junction bases unmatched: 4. CDR3 DNA sequence: TGTGCCAGCAGCTCGAGACAGGGAACCGGGGAGCTGTTTTTT. Translating gives CASSSRQGTGELFF.